Below are 19 T cell receptor beta chains sequenced from a single sample in a study of T cells in women clearing cervical HPV infection (dated by TCRdb to 2016 to 2018). Library method: the immunoSEQ multiplex PCR assay. In TCRdb, the immuneACCESS table is reduced to in-frame sequences with V and J assigned. These tables do not hold every clone; where another copy was compared, an unresolved V gene accounts for under half, and the others remain unexplained. The table for this sample records around 44,000 clones. The ten largest clonotypes hold around 7.6% of the sample. Source material: blood buffy coat. Receptors originate from a woman between 18 and 75 years old with a cervical HPV16 infection that either progressed to CIN3+ or cleared (not recorded which).

A word on this clone: Sequencing ends 3 residues short of the CDR3 end; the germline J gene provides the rest. This chain links TRBV5-4 with TRBJ1-6; no firm D call. The germline V gene has CDR1 SGHNT and CDR2 YYREEE (reference sequence). Trimming left V 2 bases short and J 0 bases short, with 3 bases between. CDR3 size: 14 residues. Partial CDR3 DNA: TGTGCCAGCAGCTTCGGCTCCTATAATTCACCC. Translated: CASSFGSYNSP. In full, the CDR3 is CASSFGSYNSPLHF.

As regards this clone: The CDR3 end lies 3 residues beyond the end of the read and is filled in from the germline J gene. The rearrangement joins TRBV2 to TRBJ1-5; D may be TRBD1 (5 bases). The CDR3 is made up of 14 amino acids. V was pared by 6 bases and J by 4 bases, with 13 bases between. CDR1 and CDR2 (germline): SNHLY, FYNNEI. The CDR3 DNA, read in part, is TGTGCCAGCAGCGCTGGACGGGGGAATCAGCCC. Translation: CASSAGRGNQP. The whole CDR3 reads CASSAGRGNQPQHF.

As for this clone: The sequence runs out 3 residues before the end of the CDR3; the remainder is reconstructed from the germline J gene. The chain is built from TRBV29-1 and TRBJ2-7, with D possibly being TRBD1 (6 bases). With 6 bases removed from V and 5 bases from J, the gap between germline ends came to 20 bases. This CDR3 has 14 residues. Germline V gene lookup returns CDR1 SQVTM and CDR2 ANQGSEA. CDR3 DNA, as far as it was read: TGCAGCGTCGCATTGGGGGACACCAATGACGAG. This gives the protein CSVALGDTNDE. The complete CDR3 reads CSVALGDTNDEQYF.

A note on this clone: The read comes to an end 3 residues before the CDR3 does, leaving the germline J gene to fill in the end. This chain joins TRBV7-9 and TRBJ1-1; D is uncertain. The CDR3 is 14 amino acids. The germline CDR1 and CDR2 sequences are SEHNR and FQNEAQ (reference sequence). CDR3 bases read: TGTGCCAGCAGCTTAGAACAGTCCCAAGAGACC. This encodes CASSLEQSQET. The whole CDR3 is CASSLEQSQETAFF.

Turning to this clone: The read is 3 residues too short to cover the CDR3 end, so that end is filled in from the germline J gene. The chain couples TRBV2 to TRBJ2-5, with TRBD1 matching over 12 bases. CDR3 length equals 18 residues. V shed 6 bases and J 5 bases; nucleotides not matched to a gene: 16. Germline V gene sequence: CDR1 SNHLY, CDR2 FYNNEI. The CDR3 DNA, read in part, is TGTGCCAGCAGCGAAAGCATCCGGGACAGGGGGCAGGGGGAGACC. Encoded protein: CASSESIRDRGQGET. The entire CDR3 is CASSESIRDRGQGETQYF.

A remark on this clone: The read terminates 3 residues ahead of where the CDR3 ends, so the germline J gene completes it. This sequence joins TRBV6-4 and TRBJ2-1; 9 bases map to TRBD2. There are 16 residues in the CDR3. Germline CDR1 MRHNA, CDR2 SNTAGT. J lost 4 bases, V lost 7 bases, and 11 bases had no gene match. CDR3 protein: CASTPGPSGEYNEQFF. Incomplete CDR3 DNA: TGTGCCAGCACCCCGGGGCCTAGCGGGGAGTACAATGAG.

Comments on this clone: The CDR3 end is not reached by the read, which stops 3 residues before it; the germline J gene fills it in. The genes are TRBV20-1 and TRBJ2-1; D remains unclear. Germline CDR1 DFQATT, CDR2 SNEGSKA (reference sequence). The CDR3 covers 14 residues. V was shortened by 2 bases and J by 4 bases, with 12 bases between the two germline ends. CDR3 bases read: TGCAGTGCTAGATCCCTAGGAGAATACAATGAG. This translates into CSARSLGEYNE. The CDR3, in full, reads CSARSLGEYNEQFF.

As for this clone: The observed sequence ends 3 residues before the CDR3 terminus, with the missing tail filled in from the germline J gene. The J gene is TRBJ1-1, the V gene TRBV18, with a weak D call TRBD1 (6 bases). Germline V gene lookup returns CDR1 KGHSH and CDR2 LQKENI. CDR3 size: 14 residues. The germline V and J ends were trimmed by 5 bases and 5 bases, with 15 bases remaining between them. The CDR3 DNA, read in part, is TGTGCCAGCTCAATTGACAGGTTGCGGACTGAA. Translated, it gives CASSIDRLRTE. In full, the CDR3 reads CASSIDRLRTEAFF. Full variable domain (rest looked up from reference TRBV18 and TRBJ1-1): NAGVMQNPRHLVRRRGQEARLRCSPMKGHSHVYWYRQLPEEGLKFMVYLQKENIIDESGMPKERFSAEFPKEGPSILRIQQVVRGDSAAYFCASSIDRLRTEAFFGQGTRLTVV.

On this clone: The CDR3 end falls 3 residues outside the read, so it is completed with the germline J gene. Distinct nucleotide sequences in the sample also encode this CDR3. The chain employs TRBV7-9 and TRBJ1-5; a possible D gene is TRBD1 (6 bases). There are 14 residues in the CDR3. V lost 2 bases and J lost 1, with 6 bases in between. Per the germline V gene, CDR1 is SEHNR and CDR2 is FQNEAQ (reference sequence). CDR3 loop: CASSLTGSNQPQHF. Partial CDR3 DNA: TGTGCCAGCAGCTTAACAGGGAGCAATCAGCCC.

Note on this clone: The read ends 3 residues early relative to the CDR3; the germline J gene fills the gap. The V call is TRBV20-1, the J call TRBJ2-3, with D possibly being TRBD2 (6 bases). The CDR3 spans 15 residues. Germline loops: CDR1 DFQATT, CDR2 SNEGSKA (reference sequence). Trimming removed 0 bases at V and 3 bases at J, with 13 bases between. The covered CDR3 bases are TGCAGTGCTAGAGATTCCCAGGAGGGGACAGATACG. Amino acids: CSARDSQEGTDT. From start to end, the CDR3 is CSARDSQEGTDTQYF.

Of note for this clone: From the germline J gene comes the end of the CDR3, since the read stops 3 residues before it. The genes are TRBV7-8 and TRBJ1-1, with a tentative D call TRBD1 (5 bases). The CDR3 has 15 residues. Deletions cut 1 base from V and 4 bases from J, with 13 bases between. Germline assignment: CDR1 SGHVS and CDR2 FQNEAQ. The CDR3 spells CASSLEGRGGTEAFF. The covered CDR3 bases are TGTGCCAGCAGCTTAGAAGGGCGGGGGGGCACTGAA.

On this clone itself: The read finishes 3 residues shy of the CDR3 end, and the germline J gene is used to complete it. The chain employs TRBV9 and TRBJ2-5; TRBD2 might be the D (6 bases). The CDR3 totals 15 residues. Germline V lookup: CDR1 SGDLS, CDR2 YYNGEE. Trimming shortened V by 2 bases and J by 4 bases, and 15 bases separated the two germline ends. CDR3 protein: CASSVYGTGGETQYF. CDR3 bases read: TGTGCCAGCAGCGTCTACGGGACCGGGGGAGAGACC.

Turning to this clone: The observed sequence ends 3 residues before the CDR3 terminus, with the missing tail filled in from the germline J gene. The rearrangement joins TRBV29-1 to TRBJ2-4; TRBD2 agrees at 8 bases. Trimming at V came to 6 bases and at J to 8 bases, leaving 12 bases not matched to a gene. Germline CDR1 SQVTM, CDR2 ANQGSEA. This CDR3 spans 14 amino acids. Incomplete CDR3 DNA: TGCAGCGTGGGAGCGGGGGCGAACGGAGACATT. Amino acids: CSVGAGANGDI. From start to end, the CDR3 is CSVGAGANGDIQYF.

As concerns this clone: The read terminates 3 residues ahead of where the CDR3 ends, so the germline J gene completes it. V is TRBV6-1 and J is TRBJ2-3; D tentatively fits TRBD1 or TRBD2 (5 bases each). Germline V CDR1 and CDR2: MNHNS, SASEGT. This CDR3 region has 15 residues. V lost 0 bases and J lost 3, with 10 bases in between. The CDR3 region is CASSEALRGTDTQYF. CDR3 DNA (partial): TGTGCCAGCAGTGAAGCGCTGAGGGGAACAGATACG.

Details on this clone: The read terminates 3 residues before the CDR3 end, so the remaining end is supplied by the germline J gene. V and J are TRBV7-9 and TRBJ1-5; 10 bases are a match to TRBD1. After removal of 6 bases from V and 3 bases from J, the junction contained 5 bases not matched to a gene. Germline assignment: CDR1 SEHNR and CDR2 FQNEAQ (reference sequence). CDR3 length: 15 residues. The CDR3 reads CASSPGTGDNQPQHF. The CDR3 bases that were read are TGTGCCAGCAGTCCCGGGACAGGGGACAATCAGCCC. Variable domain in full (rest from reference TRBV7-9 and TRBJ1-5): DTGVSQNPRHKITKRGQNVTFRCDPISEHNRLYWYRQTLGQGPEFLTYFQNEAQLEKSRLLSDRFSAERPKGSFSTLEIQRTEQGDSAMYLCASSPGTGDNQPQHFGDGTRLSIL.

With respect to this clone: The observed sequence ends 3 residues before the CDR3 terminus, with the missing tail filled in from the germline J gene. This rearrangement joins TRBV5-1 to TRBJ2-4, with 9 nucleotides matching TRBD1. This CDR3 has 15 amino acids. From germline, CDR1 is SGHRS and CDR2 YFSETQ. J was trimmed by 7 bases and V by 4 bases; bases with no gene match: 9. The CDR3 DNA, read in part, is TGCGCCAGCAGCCTCGGACAGGGGAGATCCAACATT. Amino acids: CASSLGQGRSNI. The entire CDR3 protein reads CASSLGQGRSNIQYF.

Concerning this clone itself: The CDR3 end falls 3 residues outside the read, so it is completed with the germline J gene. The chain uses TRBV19 and TRBJ1-1; no clear D. The CDR3 sequence is 14 residues long. V was cut by 1 base and J by 4 bases, with 10 bases left in between. From germline, CDR1 is LNHDA and CDR2 SQIVND (reference sequence). CDR3 DNA, as far as it was read: TGTGCCAGTAGTATAGGGCCGCGGGGCACTGAA. It codes for CASSIGPRGTE. The CDR3 in its entirety is CASSIGPRGTEAFF.

Turning to this clone: The sequenced fragment ends 3 residues before the CDR3 boundary, so the rest is inferred from the germline J gene. V gene TRBV28 combines with J gene TRBJ1-1; the match to TRBD1 covers 9 bases. The CDR3 contains 15 residues. The V gene end was trimmed by 6 bases and the J gene end by 5 bases; junction bases not matched to a gene: 10. The V gene's germline CDR1 is MDHEN and CDR2 SYDVKM. CDR3 in amino acids: CASRGGTGIVTEAFF. The covered CDR3 bases are TGTGCCAGCAGGGGGGGGACAGGGATAGTTACTGAA.

On this clone: The CDR3 extends 3 residues past the end of the read, so its final part is completed from the germline J gene. The chain carries TRBV6-1 and TRBJ2-2, with TRBD1 matching 9 bases. V shed 1 base and J 4 bases; nucleotides not matched to a gene: 4. This CDR3 has 16 amino acids. Germline CDR1 MNHNS, CDR2 SASEGT. The CDR3 protein is CASSEEGQGGTGELFF. The covered CDR3 bases are TGTGCCAGCAGTGAAGAGGGACAGGGTGGCACCGGGGAG.